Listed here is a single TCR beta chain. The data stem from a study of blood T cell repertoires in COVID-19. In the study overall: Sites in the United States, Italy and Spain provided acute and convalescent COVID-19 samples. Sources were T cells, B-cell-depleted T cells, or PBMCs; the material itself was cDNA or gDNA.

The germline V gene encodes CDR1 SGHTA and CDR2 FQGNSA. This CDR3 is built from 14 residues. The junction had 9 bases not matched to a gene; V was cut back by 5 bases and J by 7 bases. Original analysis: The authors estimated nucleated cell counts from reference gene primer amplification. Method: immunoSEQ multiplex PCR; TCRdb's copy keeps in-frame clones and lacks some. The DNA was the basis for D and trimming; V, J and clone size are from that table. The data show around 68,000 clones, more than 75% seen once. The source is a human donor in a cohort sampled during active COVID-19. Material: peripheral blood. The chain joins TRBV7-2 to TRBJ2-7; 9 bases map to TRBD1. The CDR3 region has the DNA TGTGCCAGCAGCCACAGGGGGCAGAGTGGGGAGCAGTACTTC. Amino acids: CASSHRGQSGEQYF.